The next 16 T cell receptor beta chains were all read from a single sample in a study of T-cell memory formation after mild COVID-19. TCRdb reprocessed the 5' RACE reads with MiXCR, giving one entry per CDR3 protein. The sample has roughly 400,000 distinct CDR3 sequences, about a sixth seen once. Sequences were obtained from PBMCs or a T cell subset sorted from them (not recorded which). Source of these receptors: a man in his late teens or twenties who had mild COVID-19 (a few samples of this study predate the infection). Cell type and time point are not known.

The chain uses TRBV20-1 and TRBJ2-2, with 8 bases fitting TRBD1. J lost 5 bases, V lost 3 bases, and 5 bases had no gene match. CDR3 length: 14 residues. Per germline, CDR1 DFQATT and CDR2 SNEGSKA (reference sequence). The CDR3 spells CSASHRGRTGELFF. As DNA, the CDR3 is TGCAGTGCTAGTCACAGGGGGAGGACCGGGGAGCTGTTTTTT.

This clonotype was seen more than once but under ten times. This chain connects TRBV18 to TRBJ1-1, with no clear D. This CDR3 is built from 13 residues. Germline CDR1 KGHSH, CDR2 LQKENI. Trimming cost V 2 bases and J 3 bases, with 7 bases left between them. The CDR3 coding sequence is TGTGCCAGCTCACCATACCGCGACACTGAAGCTTTCTTT. Protein: CASSPYRDTEAFF.

The chain links TRBV4-3 to TRBJ1-5; weak D call: TRBD1 (5 bases). Trimming pared 0 bases from V and 0 bases from J, leaving 9 bases between. Germline CDR1 reads LGHNA; CDR2 reads YSLEER. The CDR3 consists of 16 residues. The CDR3 nucleotides are TGCGCCAGCAGCCAAGATGGGGGATATAGCAATCAGCCCCAGCATTTT. Its translation is CASSQDGGYSNQPQHF.

This chain uses TRBV4-2 with TRBJ2-3; 8 nucleotides align to TRBD1. The CDR3 is 15 residues long. Germline CDR1 and CDR2: LGHNA and YNFKEQ. V lost 4 bases to trimming and J lost 5 bases; unmatched junction nucleotides: 8. The DNA of the CDR3 is TGTGCCAGCAGCCCGGGACAGGTAGCTCGAGATACGCAGTATTTT. Amino acids: CASSPGQVARDTQYF.

J is TRBJ1-2 and V is TRBV12-3 or TRBV12-4; a weak D match, TRBD1 (6 bases). V was trimmed by 6 bases and J by 8 bases, leaving 13 bases between them. This CDR3 contains 12 residues. The CDR3 region has the DNA TGTGCCAGCAGCCTTCACAGGGCGGGCTACACCTTC. Translating it yields CASSLHRAGYTF.

This clonotype was observed many times. The chain is built from TRBV7-2 and TRBJ2-4, with D uncertain. This CDR3 region has 18 residues. Deletions cut 5 bases from V and 0 bases from J, with 20 bases between. Germline lookup yields CDR1 SGHTA and CDR2 FQGNSA. The CDR3 region is CASSAEGVGSIAKNIQYF. Here the CDR3 DNA reads TGTGCCAGCAGCGCCGAAGGAGTGGGATCAATAGCCAAAAACATTCAGTACTTC.

The sample holds many counts of this clonotype. The CDR3: CASSLVGDTEAFF. The CDR3 DNA is TGTGCCAGCTCACTAGTGGGGGACACTGAAGCTTTCTTT. The J gene is TRBJ1-1, the V gene TRBV11-2, with D maybe TRBD1 (5 bases). Germline CDR1 SGHAT, CDR2 FQNNGV. V shed 8 bases and J shed 3 bases, with 13 bases lying between them. The CDR3 is 13 residues long.

The rearrangement joins TRBV5-5 to TRBJ2-1; D may be TRBD1 (5 bases). CDR1 and CDR2 from the germline V gene are SGHKS and YYEKEE (reference sequence). The CDR3 has 15 residues. Trimming left V 0 bases short and J 2 bases short, with 9 bases between. CDR3 coding DNA: TGTGCCAGCAGCTTGGGCAGACAGACCTACAATGAGCAGTTCTTC. Protein sequence: CASSLGRQTYNEQFF.

This clonotype has only a few counts. At one end the junction does not follow the germline gene, possibly because of a read error. The chain employs TRBV11-2 and TRBJ2-6, with D perhaps given as TRBD1 or TRBD2 (5 bases each). This CDR3 comprises 15 residues. Germline V lookup: CDR1 SGHAT, CDR2 FQNNGV. The CDR3 sequence: CASSFRASGAKVLTF. Here the CDR3 DNA reads TGTGCCAGCAGCTTCAGGGCTTCCGGGGCCAAAGTCCTGACTTTC.

The chain combines TRBV2 with TRBJ2-2; D unresolved. Germline V gene lookup returns CDR1 SNHLY and CDR2 FYNNEI. V lost 3 bases, J lost 3 bases, and 8 bases lay in between. CDR3 size: 14 residues. The CDR3 loop is CASSDRRYTGELFF. CDR3 in DNA: TGTGCCAGCAGTGACAGGAGATACACCGGGGAGCTGTTTTTT.

This clonotype occurred a few times. The CDR3 loop reads CAWSVRTDTQYF. CDR3 DNA: TGTGCCTGGAGTGTACGCACAGATACGCAGTATTTT. V is TRBV30 and J is TRBJ2-3, with no clear D. Germline CDR1 and CDR2: GTSNPN and SVGIG (reference sequence). This CDR3 is 12 amino acids long. Deletions cut 0 bases from V and 1 base from J, with 2 bases between. The full variable domain, with the rest looked up from reference TRBV30 and TRBJ2-3, is SQTIHQWPATLVQPVGSPLSLECTVEGTSNPNLYWYRQAAGRGLQLLFYSVGIGQISSEVPQNLSASRPQDRQFILSSKKLLLSDSGFYLCAWSVRTDTQYFGPGTRLTVL.

This clonotype was seen repeatedly, ten times or more. V is TRBV30 and J is TRBJ2-2, with D perhaps matching TRBD1 (6 bases). CDR3 size: 13 residues. V lost 7 bases to trimming and J lost 1 base, with 10 bases between them. The V gene's germline CDR1 is GTSNPN and CDR2 SVGIG (reference sequence). CDR3 loop: CASPTGNTGELFF. The CDR3 DNA reads TGTGCCTCCCCGACAGGGAACACCGGGGAGCTGTTTTTT.

The chain joins TRBV10-3 to TRBJ2-5; D is perhaps TRBD1 (5 bases). Trimming removed 4 bases from V and 5 bases from J, with 17 bases in between. The CDR3 spans 15 residues. Germline assignment: CDR1 ENHRY and CDR2 SYGVKD. DNA for the CDR3: TGTGCCATCAGTGGGACAACCGAGATCGGGGAGACCCAGTACTTC. Translation: CAISGTTEIGETQYF.

This clonotype showed up just a few times. The rearrangement joins TRBV29-1 to TRBJ1-2, with D perhaps matching TRBD1 (5 bases). Germline V gives CDR1 SQVTM, CDR2 ANQGSEA. V lost 8 bases, J lost 4 bases, and 17 bases lay in between. This CDR3 has 13 residues. CDR3 DNA: TGCAGCAGCCTAGGAGGGGCGGTCTATGGCTACACCTTC. Its translation: CSSLGGAVYGYTF.

This rearrangement joins TRBV4-3 to TRBJ2-2; TRBD1 aligns across 10 bases. This CDR3 comprises 17 residues. The V and J ends lost 5 bases and 8 bases, in that order; junction bases with no gene match: 14. Germline values: CDR1 LGHNA, CDR2 YSLEER. Here the CDR3 DNA reads TGCGCCAGCAGCGCTTTAGAGGGACAGGGGCCAGGGGGGGAGCTGTTTTTT. This translates into CASSALEGQGPGGELFF.

V and J are TRBV7-3 and TRBJ2-3; tentatively, D is TRBD2 (5 bases). The CDR3 loop spans 15 amino acids. V was shortened by 2 bases and J by 2 bases, with 11 bases between the two germline ends. From germline, CDR1 is SGHTA and CDR2 FQGTGA. In DNA, the CDR3 is TGTGCCAGCAGCTTATATGGCGGGTCCACAGATACGCAGTATTTT. Its protein is CASSLYGGSTDTQYF.